This T cell receptor beta chain is drawn from a study of tumor-infiltrating lymphocytes in primary liver carcinoma. Study observations and caveats: Unsorted bulk processing meant the study did not compare CD4+ and CD8+ repertoires. The overlap of tumor-adjacent and tumor-blood pairs was smaller than that of tumor region pairs.

This clonotype was counted ten times or more. Its target is unknown. Germline DNA was extracted alongside blood RNA, which was obtained from unsorted whole blood. No patient had received treatment, and all had chronic HBV infection. TCR beta cDNA was made from roughly 500 ng total RNA with a constant-region primer. Generation of the TCR beta libraries relied on three nested multiplex PCR rounds using slightly modified ARM-PCR. TRBV1-TRBV30 forward and Cbeta reverse primers drove the first two roughly 10-cycle rounds. TCRdb itself ran the multiplex PCR reads through MiXCR, one entry per CDR3 protein. The sample carries about 200,000 distinct CDR3 sequences, about two thirds recorded once. V shed 0 bases and J 7 bases; nucleotides not matched to a gene: 9. The V gene's germline CDR1 is LGHNA and CDR2 YNFKEQ. This CDR3 comprises 16 residues.

Material: peripheral blood. The TCR sequence derives from a woman between 55 and 75 years old with primary liver carcinoma and hepatitis B virus infection. J is TRBJ2-3 and V is TRBV4-2; 8 bases fit TRBD2. The CDR3: CASSQDQASGLYTQYF. In nucleotides, the CDR3 is TGTGCCAGCAGCCAAGATCAGGCTAGCGGGCTTTATACGCAGTATTTT.